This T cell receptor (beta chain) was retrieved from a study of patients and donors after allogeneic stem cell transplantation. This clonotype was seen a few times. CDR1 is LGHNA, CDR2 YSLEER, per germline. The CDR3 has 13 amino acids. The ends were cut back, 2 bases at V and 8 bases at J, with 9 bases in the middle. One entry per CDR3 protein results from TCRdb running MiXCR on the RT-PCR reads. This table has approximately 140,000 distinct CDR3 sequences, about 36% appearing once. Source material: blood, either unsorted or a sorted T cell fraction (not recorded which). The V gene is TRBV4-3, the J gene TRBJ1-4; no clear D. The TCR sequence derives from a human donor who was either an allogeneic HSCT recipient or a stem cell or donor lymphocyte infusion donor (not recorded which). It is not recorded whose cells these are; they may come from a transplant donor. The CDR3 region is CASSQRVWEKLFF. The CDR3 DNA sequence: TGCGCCAGCAGCCAAAGGGTTTGGGAAAAACTGTTTTTT.